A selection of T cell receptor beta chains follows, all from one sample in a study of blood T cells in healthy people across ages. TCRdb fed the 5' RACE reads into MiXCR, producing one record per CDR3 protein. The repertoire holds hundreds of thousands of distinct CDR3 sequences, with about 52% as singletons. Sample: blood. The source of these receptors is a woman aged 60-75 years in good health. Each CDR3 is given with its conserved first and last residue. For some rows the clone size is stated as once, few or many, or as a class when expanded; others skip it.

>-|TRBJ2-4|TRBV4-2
CASSQAWLDNIQYF
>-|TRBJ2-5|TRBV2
CASRRRWGTDQETQYF
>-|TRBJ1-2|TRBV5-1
CASSIGQGGGYTF
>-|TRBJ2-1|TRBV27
CASSHLRAGGPNEQFF
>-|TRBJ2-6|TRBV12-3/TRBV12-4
CASSLWVSGASVLTF
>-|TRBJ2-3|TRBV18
CASSPGRRSSDTQYF
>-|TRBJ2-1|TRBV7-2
CASSFGQASYNEQFF
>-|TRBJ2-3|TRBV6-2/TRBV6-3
CASSWLVRDTQYF
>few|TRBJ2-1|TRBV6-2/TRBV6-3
CASRPPRRGNEQFF
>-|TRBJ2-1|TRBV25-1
CASSWTSEDNEQFF
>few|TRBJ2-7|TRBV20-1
CSARDRRTSYYEQYF
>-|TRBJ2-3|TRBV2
CASSPPGQGGDTQYF
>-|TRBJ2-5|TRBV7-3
CASSLDLAGQETQYF
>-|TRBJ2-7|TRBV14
CASSPLGGPLEQYF
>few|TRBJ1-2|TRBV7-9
CASSSDMRSGGYTF
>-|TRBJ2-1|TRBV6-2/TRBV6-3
CASISPRAGGSLHYNEQFF
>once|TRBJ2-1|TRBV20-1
CSAPALLAGGSSYNEQFF
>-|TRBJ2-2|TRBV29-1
CSVTQGSTGELFF
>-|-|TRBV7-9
CASSLGGSIYNEQYF
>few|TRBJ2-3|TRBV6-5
CASSSGGSGTDTQYF
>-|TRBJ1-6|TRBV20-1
CSASHEGLHF
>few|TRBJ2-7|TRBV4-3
CASSQESGTFYEQYF
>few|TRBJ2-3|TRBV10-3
CAIRGTSGRPTDTQYF
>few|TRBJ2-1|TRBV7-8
CASSLAPGWGYNEQFF
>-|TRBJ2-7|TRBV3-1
CASSQDRGSGTSPYEQYF
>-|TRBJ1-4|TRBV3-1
CASRPTGTGQEKLFF
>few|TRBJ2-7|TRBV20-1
CSAPPTSYPAEQYF
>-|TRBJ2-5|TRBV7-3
CASSLRAGGGQETQYF
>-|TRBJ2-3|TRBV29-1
CSVRGQGADTQYF
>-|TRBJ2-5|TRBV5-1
CASRSIPGGTMREETQYF
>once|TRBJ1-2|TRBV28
CASNRQGEDYGYTF
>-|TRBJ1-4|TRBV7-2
CASSLGGSTGEKLFF
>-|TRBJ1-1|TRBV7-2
CASSATGASTEAFF
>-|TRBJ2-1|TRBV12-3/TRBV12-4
CASSAWGSGRVYNEQFF
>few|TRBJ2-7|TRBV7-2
CASSLEAGVNPYEQYF
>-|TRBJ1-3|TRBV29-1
CSVTGLGGNTIYF
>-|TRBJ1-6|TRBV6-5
CASSYGDRDGSYNSPLHF
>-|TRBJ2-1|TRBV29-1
CSVIPTLAGTYNEQFF
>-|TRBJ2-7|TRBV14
CASRSGTDSYEQYF
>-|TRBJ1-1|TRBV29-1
CSAQGPMNTEAFF
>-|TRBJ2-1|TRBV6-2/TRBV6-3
CASRPLPSGSYNEQFF
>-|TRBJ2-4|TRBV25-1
CASSPRRDRGPLAKNIQYF
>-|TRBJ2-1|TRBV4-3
CASSQDLVYNEQFF
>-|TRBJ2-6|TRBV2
CASSEAGSNVPTF
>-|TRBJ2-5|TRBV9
CASSPGQQQETQYF
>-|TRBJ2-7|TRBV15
CATTRDRGLGEQYF
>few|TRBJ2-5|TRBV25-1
CASAWGPQETQYF
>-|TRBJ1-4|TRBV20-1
CSAFPGGGEKLFF
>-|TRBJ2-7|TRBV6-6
CASSRGLAGADEQYF
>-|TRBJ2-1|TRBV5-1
CASSLEGLVGNEQFF
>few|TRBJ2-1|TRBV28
CASSFPGTSETNEQFF
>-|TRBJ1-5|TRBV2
CATGQGLNQPQHF
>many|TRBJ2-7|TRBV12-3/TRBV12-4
CASSLQGGTYEQYF
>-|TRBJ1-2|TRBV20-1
CSVTGYYGYTF
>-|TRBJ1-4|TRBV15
CATSERPGATNEKLFF
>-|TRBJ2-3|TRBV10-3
CAISEAGGTTDTQYF
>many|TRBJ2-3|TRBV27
CASSSPGTSGTDTQYF